One and the same sample provided the 12 T cell receptor beta chains below, sequenced in a study of blood T cell repertoires in COVID-19. Clones were sequenced by immunoSEQ multiplex PCR, and TCRdb holds only the in-frame ones, with some missing. The sample lists approximately 250,000 clones; 84% were seen once. The specimen sequenced was peripheral blood. The receptors were sampled from a middle-aged woman who had recovered from COVID-19.

This sequence joins TRBV5-1 and TRBJ2-7; D may be TRBD1 (6 bases). V shed 0 bases and J shed 3 bases, with 16 bases lying between them. CDR1 is SGHRS and CDR2 is YFSETQ in the germline V gene. The CDR3 contains 16 residues. CDR3 amino acids: CASSLGIQGNFYEQYF. The CDR3 region has the DNA TGCGCCAGCAGCTTGGGTATCCAGGGGAATTTCTACGAGCAGTACTTC. Together with reference TRBV5-1 and TRBJ2-7, the CDR3 gives the full variable domain: KAGVTQTPRYLIKTRGQQVTLSCSPISGHRSVSWYQQTPGQGLQFLFEYFSETQRNKGNFPGRFSGRQFSNSRSEMNVSTLELGDSALYLCASSLGIQGNFYEQYFGPGTRLTVT.

The chain couples TRBV4-1 to TRBJ1-2, with 7 bases aligning to TRBD1. Germline V gene lookup returns CDR1 MGHRA and CDR2 YSYEKL. The CDR3 loop spans 15 amino acids. Losses at the gene ends were 0 bases for V and 0 bases for J; bases not matched to a gene: 1. CDR3: CASSQEGGSNYGYTF. The CDR3 DNA sequence: TGCGCCAGCAGCCAAGAAGGGGGCTCTAACTATGGCTACACCTTC.

Concerning this clone: This sample includes further DNA sequences coding for the same CDR3. The chain links TRBV7-9 to TRBJ1-1; D might be TRBD1 (5 bases). The CDR3 is 13 amino acids. Germline V gene sequence: CDR1 SEHNR, CDR2 FQNEAQ (reference sequence). V was trimmed by 2 bases and J by 1 base, leaving 5 bases between them. This CDR3 reads CASSLTGNTEAFF. As DNA, the CDR3 is TGTGCCAGCAGCTTAACAGGGAACACTGAAGCTTTCTTT.

The chain is built from TRBV11-3 and TRBJ1-1, with unresolved D. Germline CDR1 SGHNT, CDR2 YENEEA. This CDR3 is 14 amino acids long. V was trimmed by 2 bases and J by 3 bases, leaving 10 bases between them. The CDR3 reads CASSLRSADTEAFF. The CDR3 nucleotides read TGTGCCAGCAGCTTACGGTCCGCGGACACTGAAGCTTTCTTT.

Regarding this clone: The DNA is omitted, as the CDR3 cannot be located on it reliably, and the CDR3 follows TCRdb's listing. This chain joins TRBV6-6 and TRBJ1-2; TRBD1 reflects the table's D call only, with no check against the DNA. Germline V gives CDR1 MNHNY, CDR2 SVGAGI (reference sequence). Counting both end residues, the CDR3 totals 14 amino acids. This chain's CDR3 is CASSTSRTGVGYTF.

V usage is TRBV10-3 and J usage is TRBJ2-1, with D perhaps TRBD1 (5 bases). Germline V CDR1 and CDR2: ENHRY, SYGVKD. The CDR3 totals 13 residues. V lost 4 bases and J 13 bases, leaving 17 bases between the germline ends. The CDR3 sequence: CAISAQEGARQFF. The CDR3 nucleotides are TGTGCCATCAGTGCTCAGGAAGGGGCTCGTCAGTTCTTC.

The table lists this clone with a count of one. This rearrangement joins TRBV11-3 to TRBJ1-2; D not certain. Germline-derived CDR1 and CDR2 are SGHNT and YENEEA. Between the trimmed V and J ends, which lost 2 bases and 0 bases, there was a span of 10 bases. This CDR3 is 15 amino acids long. CDR3 coding DNA: TGTGCCAGCAGCTTACCGGCAGGCCCTAACTATGGCTACACCTTC. The encoded protein is CASSLPAGPNYGYTF.

Only one count was recorded for this clone. The genes are TRBV30 and TRBJ2-7; possibly TRBD2 for D (5 bases). CDR1 and CDR2 (germline): GTSNPN, SVGIG (reference sequence). With 2 bases removed from V and 3 bases from J, the gap between germline ends came to 5 bases. CDR3 size: 11 residues. The CDR3 here is CAWSRGYEQYF. CDR3 nucleotides: TGTGCCTGGAGTCGGGGCTACGAGCAGTACTTC.

The chain uses TRBV5-1 and TRBJ2-3; TRBD2 matches at 8 bases. The germline V gene encodes CDR1 SGHRS and CDR2 YFSETQ. This CDR3 region has 16 residues. With 1 base clipped from V and 3 bases from J, the junction kept 7 bases outside the gene matches. The CDR3 region is CASSLRGGQFTDTQYF. The CDR3 region has the DNA TGCGCCAGCAGCTTGCGGGGGGGCCAATTTACAGATACGCAGTATTTT.

V usage is TRBV24-1 and J usage is TRBJ2-3, with D perhaps matching TRBD2 (5 bases). Trimming left V 5 bases short and J 2 bases short, with 13 bases between. This CDR3 has 15 residues. Germline V gene data show CDR1 as KGHDR and CDR2 as SFDVKD. In nucleotides, the CDR3 is TGTGCCACCAGTGCCCCCTCGGGAATCACAGATACGCAGTATTTT. This encodes CATSAPSGITDTQYF.

This chain uses TRBV7-8 with TRBJ2-5; a possible D gene is TRBD1 (5 bases). Trimming pared 5 bases from V and 5 bases from J, leaving 15 bases between. The germline gives CDR1 SGHVS, CDR2 FQNEAQ. The CDR3 has 14 residues. CDR3 nucleotides: TGTGCCAGCAGCCTGCAGGCCGCAGGGGAGACCCAGTACTTC. Translating gives CASSLQAAGETQYF.

The rearrangement links TRBV5-6 to TRBJ2-7, with TRBD2 identical over 13 bases. After removal of 4 bases from V and 5 bases from J, the junction contained 9 bases not matched to a gene. Germline V gives CDR1 SGHDT, CDR2 YYEEEE. The length of the CDR3 is 16 residues. This CDR3 is CASSPRTSGGLHEQYF. The CDR3 nucleotides read TGTGCCAGCAGCCCTAGGACTAGCGGGGGCCTCCACGAGCAGTACTTC. Variable domain in full (rest from reference TRBV5-6 and TRBJ2-7): DAGVTQSPTHLIKTRGQQVTLRCSPKSGHDTVSWYQQALGQGPQFIFQYYEEEERQRGNFPDRFSGHQFPNYSSELNVNALLLGDSALYLCASSPRTSGGLHEQYFGPGTRLTVT.